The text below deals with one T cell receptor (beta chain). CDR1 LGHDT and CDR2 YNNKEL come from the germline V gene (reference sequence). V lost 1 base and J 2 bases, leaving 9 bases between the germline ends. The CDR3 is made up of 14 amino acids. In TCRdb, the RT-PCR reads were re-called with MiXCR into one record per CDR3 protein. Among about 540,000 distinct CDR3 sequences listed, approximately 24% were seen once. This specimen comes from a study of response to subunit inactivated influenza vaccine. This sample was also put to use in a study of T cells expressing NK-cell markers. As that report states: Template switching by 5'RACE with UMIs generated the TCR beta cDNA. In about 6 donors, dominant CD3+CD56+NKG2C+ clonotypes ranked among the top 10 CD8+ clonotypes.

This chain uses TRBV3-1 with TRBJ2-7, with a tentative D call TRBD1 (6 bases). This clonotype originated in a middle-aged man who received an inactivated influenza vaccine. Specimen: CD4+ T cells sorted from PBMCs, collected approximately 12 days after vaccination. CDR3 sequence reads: CASSQADRPYEQYF. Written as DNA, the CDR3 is TGTGCCAGCAGCCAAGCTGACAGGCCCTACGAGCAGTACTTC.